The text below deals with one T cell receptor beta chain. Its antigen is unknown. The sample is drawn from a study of graft-versus-host responses after intestinal transplantation. Study overall: Transplant recipients had multivisceral, liver-intestinal, or isolated intestinal grafts.

Overall study findings and caveats: Where graft-donor T cell macrochimerism was present, patients had high graft-versus-host to host-versus-graft clonal ratios in allografts.

Method: immunoSEQ multiplex PCR; TCRdb's copy keeps in-frame clones and lacks some. Seen here are tens of thousands of clones, about 93% observed once, and the top ten hold 5% to 6.5%. This CDR3 contains 12 residues. Germline CDR1 reads SGHNT; CDR2 reads YENEEA. Trimming shortened V by 2 bases and J by 8 bases, and 8 bases separated the two germline ends. Sequenced here: unstimulated CD8+ T cells sorted from spleen or lymph node cells, sampled before intestinal transplant. This chain uses TRBV11-3 with TRBJ2-3; no firm D call. This receptor was obtained from a human donor who received an intestinal transplant. The CDR3 region has the DNA TGTGCCAGCAGCTTAAGTCCGAGTACGCAGTATTTT. This encodes CASSLSPSTQYF.